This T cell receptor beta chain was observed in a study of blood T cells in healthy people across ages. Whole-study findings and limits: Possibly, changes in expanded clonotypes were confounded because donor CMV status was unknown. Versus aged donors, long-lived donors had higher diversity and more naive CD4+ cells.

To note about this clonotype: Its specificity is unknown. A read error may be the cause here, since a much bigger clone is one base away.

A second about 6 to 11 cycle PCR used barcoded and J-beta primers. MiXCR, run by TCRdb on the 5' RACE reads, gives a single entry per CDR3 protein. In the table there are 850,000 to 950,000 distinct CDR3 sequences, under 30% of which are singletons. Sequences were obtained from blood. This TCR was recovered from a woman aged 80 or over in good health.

As DNA, the CDR3 is TGTGCCAGCAGTGGTTCCGGGGCCCGCTCCCATTATGGCTACACCTTC. Translation: CASSGSGARSHYGYTF. The V gene is TRBV6-1, the J gene TRBJ1-2, with a tentative D call TRBD1 (5 bases). The CDR3 consists of 16 residues. CDR1 is MNHNS, CDR2 SASEGT, per germline. V lost 4 bases to trimming and J lost 5 bases, with 20 bases between them.